This TCR beta chain was documented in a study of T cell responses to AZD1222 COVID-19 vaccine (dated by TCRdb to about 2021). About the investigation overall: AZD1222 recipients whose second dose came at about 4 weeks and those whose second dose came at about 12 weeks were combined into one group, since spike-specific TCR depth and breadth did not differ between the two schedules. Trial participants were enrolled into age subgroups of 18-55, 56-69 and 70-plus years, which contained approximately 150, 28 and 58 TCR-sequenced participants, respectively. TCR sequencing covered about 230 trial participants: some 210 given two doses of AZD1222 and 26 given two doses of MenACWY control vaccine.

The investigation overall reported the following: Because no day 14 peak-response samples were available, repertoires were characterized only after the peak T cell response. After two AZD1222 doses, both the breadth and the depth of spike-specific TCRs were significantly higher than at day 0 and than in MenACWY recipients. In the small 56-69-year group, the increase in depth fell short of significance, most likely because of low power. CD4 TCRs associated with the vaccine covered the entire spike protein, and the dominant responses were in regions 160-218 and 743-854. Reportedly, almost half of the unique spike-specific TCRs recognized epitopes lying outside the regions that are mutated in the B.1.351 and B.1.1.7 variants. Participants were mostly white British, with more females than males. The authors suggested clonal diversity may have been underestimated. Conclusions about previously exposed vaccinees were limited because only a handful of AZD1222 recipients were SARS-CoV-2 seropositive at baseline.

The CDR3 regions of human TCRbeta chains were analyzed by immunosequencing. Regarding the original processing steps: TCRs in the repertoires were compared against a reference library of SARS-CoV-2-specific TCRs that had been generated with the MIRA antigen-specificity platform. Breadth was defined as the fraction of unique TCRs that were SARS-CoV-2-associated, and depth was defined as the fraction of total T cells that were SARS-CoV-2-associated. Each spike-specific TCR was assigned to its reactive spike region and to a CD4 or CD8 class using the MIRA data. Log10-transformed breadth and depth values were compared by one-way ANOVA with Sidak's multiple comparisons tests. TCRdb's version of the immuneACCESS table is confined to in-frame rearrangements and falls short of the full clone set. An unresolved V gene accounts for under half of the shortfall where checked; the remainder is of unknown origin. V, J and clone size were drawn from that table, and D and trimming were deduced from the DNA. This sample gives 150,000 or so clones in total; about 91% of them show up just once. Clones ranked in the top ten supply 1.4% of the sample.

Ends trimmed: V by 5 bases, J by 7 bases; bases unmatched to a gene: 10. The CDR1 and CDR2 encoded by the germline V gene are KGHDR and SFDVKD. The CDR3 runs 15 residues from the cysteine to the phenylalanine. The kept DNA is CDR3 alone, 45 bases in frame from the first base. With respect to this clone: Its antigen has not been determined. The input lacks base qualities; no much larger clone sits a single base away.

Per the publication, the time point label means: baseline before first vaccination. Vaccinee samples were obtained from the UK trials COV001 and COV002, which included a single-blind randomized controlled phase 2/3 trial of AZD1222 (ChAdOx1 nCoV-19) in healthy adults. Trial participant PBMC samples were collected at day 0 and day 28 after the second dose for TCRbeta chain sequencing. This clonotype originated in an adult in good health. The specimen was peripheral blood, collected on day 0 of AZD1222 vaccination. Recombination connected TRBV24-1 to TRBJ1-2; TRBD1 matches 9 bases in the middle. The CDR3 here reads CATSAENRGRVGYTF. The nucleotide sequence is given as TGTGCCACCAGTGCGGAAAACAGGGGGCGCGTTGGCTACACCTTC.